What follows are 24 T cell receptor beta chains derived from one specimen sequenced in a study of cytomegalovirus exposure and HLA in healthy donors. It was with 60 Vbeta and 13 Jbeta primers that the PCR ran. Clones were sequenced by immunoSEQ multiplex PCR, and TCRdb holds only the in-frame ones, with some missing. The sample yields roughly 160,000 clones, around 86% seen once. The sample taken for sequencing was PBMCs. These receptors originate from a male donor in good health and CMV-seronegative.

A single count supports this clone. The chain couples TRBV6-5 to TRBJ2-7; TRBD1 agrees at 10 bases. Germline-derived CDR1 and CDR2 are MNHEY and SVGAGI. The CDR3 sequence is 15 residues long. V gave up 2 bases and J gave up 4 bases; unmatched junction bases: 5. CDR3 nucleotide sequence: TGTGCCAGCAGTTACGCCTGGGACAGGGGTTACGAGCAGTACTTC. This translates into CASSYAWDRGYEQYF.

This rearrangement joins TRBV19 to TRBJ1-3; D uncertain. Trimming cost V 7 bases and J 4 bases, with 17 bases left between them. The CDR3 runs to 15 residues. Germline V gives CDR1 LNHDA, CDR2 SQIVND (reference sequence). The CDR3 DNA follows: TGTGCCAGTACCTTAGTTGGGAGCAGAGGAAACACCATATATTTT. This gives the protein CASTLVGSRGNTIYF.

The chain is built from TRBV7-9 and TRBJ1-1, with D perhaps matching TRBD1 (6 bases). Trimming took 1 base from V and 4 from J, leaving 13 bases between them. CDR3 length: 15 amino acids. In germline, CDR1 is SEHNR, CDR2 FQNEAQ (reference sequence). As DNA, the CDR3 is TGTGCCAGCAGCTTAGGTACAGGGCTAAGCACTGAAGCTTTCTTT. Its translation: CASSLGTGLSTEAFF.

The gene calls are TRBV6-1 and TRBJ2-5; 13 bases fit TRBD2. CDR1 and CDR2 (germline): MNHNS, SASEGT. With V trimmed by 6 bases and J by 5 bases, 6 bases remained unmatched. The CDR3 runs to 15 residues. The CDR3 DNA sequence: TGTGCCAGCAGGGTACTAGCGGGGGGGCCGGAGACCCAGTACTTC. Protein sequence: CASRVLAGGPETQYF.

This chain connects TRBV6-5 to TRBJ1-5, with D perhaps TRBD1 (6 bases). The V gene lost 6 bases and the J gene lost 6 bases, with 12 bases spanning the gap. This CDR3 spans 13 amino acids. Germline V CDR1 and CDR2: MNHEY, SVGAGI. The DNA of the CDR3 is TGTGCCAGCAGCGGGGGGCTAGGTCAGCCCCAGCATTTT. Its translation is CASSGGLGQPQHF.

The J gene is TRBJ1-2, the V gene TRBV5-1; 7 bases fit TRBD1. Germline lookup yields CDR1 SGHRS and CDR2 YFSETQ. The CDR3 loop spans 15 amino acids. Trimming at V came to 0 bases and at J to 6 bases, leaving 8 bases not matched to a gene. CDR3 bases: TGCGCCAGCAGCTTGGCCCCAGGGGGTATGGATGGCTACACCTTC. Its protein product is CASSLAPGGMDGYTF.

The J gene is TRBJ1-1, the V gene TRBV29-1, with TRBD1 matching over 7 bases. V lost 7 bases and J lost 1; bases outside the gene matches: 6. CDR1 is SQVTM and CDR2 is ANQGSEA in the germline V gene. CDR3 length: 13 amino acids. The CDR3 protein is CSGDRVGNTEAFF. CDR3 sequence (DNA): TGCAGCGGCGACAGGGTGGGGAACACTGAAGCTTTCTTT.

This sequence joins TRBV6-1 and TRBJ1-4; 7 bases align to TRBD1. After removal of 4 bases from V and 2 bases from J, the junction contained 10 bases not matched to a gene. The CDR3 runs to 17 residues. Germline CDR1 reads MNHNS; CDR2 reads SASEGT. CDR3 region: CASSVIGQAATNEKLFF. The CDR3 nucleotides read TGTGCCAGCAGTGTAATCGGACAGGCGGCTACTAATGAAAAACTGTTTTTT.

This chain joins TRBV29-1 and TRBJ1-1; D may be TRBD1 (6 bases). Trimming removed 8 bases at V and 0 bases at J, with 10 bases between. Germline CDR1 is SQVTM and CDR2 is ANQGSEA. The CDR3 is 12 amino acids. CDR3 protein: CSSGQLNTEAFF. The DNA for the CDR3 is TGCAGCTCTGGACAGTTGAACACTGAAGCTTTCTTT.

This clone is a singleton in its sample. V usage is TRBV27 and J usage is TRBJ1-2, with D maybe TRBD1 (5 bases). Germline CDR1 MNHEY, CDR2 SMNVEV (reference sequence). The CDR3 totals 15 residues. The V and J ends lost 4 bases and 5 bases respectively, with 17 bases between them. For the CDR3, the DNA is TGTGCCAGCAGTTCCATTGGGGGGGGAATATATGGCTACACCTTC. This encodes CASSSIGGGIYGYTF.

The gene calls are TRBV2 and TRBJ1-4; 10 bases match TRBD1. The CDR3 is 15 residues long. The V gene's germline CDR1 is SNHLY and CDR2 FYNNEI. V lost 1 base to trimming and J lost 5 bases; unmatched junction nucleotides: 1. CDR3 coding DNA: TGTGCCAGCAGTGAAGGGGGACAGGGGAATGAAAAACTGTTTTTT. Protein: CASSEGGQGNEKLFF.

This sequence joins TRBV29-1 and TRBJ1-1; a weak D match, TRBD1 (6 bases). CDR1 is SQVTM and CDR2 is ANQGSEA in the germline V gene. The CDR3 extends over 13 amino acids. V dropped 6 bases and J dropped 5 bases, with 16 bases sitting between them. CDR3 nucleotide sequence: TGCAGCGTCAGACAGGTACGGTCAACTGAAGCTTTCTTT. This encodes CSVRQVRSTEAFF.

In DNA form, the CDR3 reads TGTGCCACCAGCAGAGGGGACAGGGGGGCGGAGACCCAGTACTTC. Its translation is CATSRGDRGAETQYF. This chain links TRBV15 with TRBJ2-5; 11 nucleotides agree with TRBD1. The CDR3 consists of 15 residues. V was clipped by 1 base and J by 5 bases; unmatched bases: 3. Germline V gene data show CDR1 as LNHNV and CDR2 as YYDKDF (reference sequence).

V gene TRBV6-1 combines with J gene TRBJ1-5, with D hard to call. Germline lookup yields CDR1 MNHNS and CDR2 SASEGT. This CDR3 is built from 13 residues. The V and J ends lost 5 bases and 0 bases respectively, with 5 bases between them. The CDR3 coding sequence is TGTGCCAGCAGTCAGAATAGCAATCAGCCCCAGCATTTT. It encodes CASSQNSNQPQHF.

This rearrangement joins TRBV10-1 to TRBJ2-7; no reliable D call. V dropped 5 bases and J dropped 5 bases, with 19 bases sitting between them. The CDR3 runs 15 residues. Germline V lookup: CDR1 WNHNN, CDR2 SYGVQD (reference sequence). CDR3 in amino acids: CASSLSQVAVHEQYF. In nucleotides, the CDR3 is TGCGCCAGCAGTCTCTCGCAGGTGGCTGTCCACGAGCAGTACTTC.

This clone has just a few counts. This chain connects TRBV20-1 to TRBJ2-5; a weak D match, TRBD1 (6 bases). The J call is doubtful: the DNA matches TRBJ2-7 better. This CDR3 comprises 11 residues. The V gene's germline CDR1 is DFQATT and CDR2 SNEGSKA (reference sequence). CDR3 protein: CSATQGNEQYF. The CDR3 bases are TGCAGTGCTACCCAGGGGAACGAGCAGTACTTC.

V and J are TRBV15 and TRBJ2-6; 11 bases are shared with TRBD1. Germline lookup yields CDR1 LNHNV and CDR2 YYDKDF (reference sequence). This CDR3 has 18 residues. Trimming at V came to 4 bases and at J to 0 bases, leaving 5 bases not matched to a gene. The CDR3 bases are TGTGCCACCAGCACCTGGGGACAGGGGGGCTCTGGGGCCAACGTCCTGACTTTC. It yields the protein CATSTWGQGGSGANVLTF.

The chain employs TRBV2 and TRBJ1-1; no clear D gene. V lost 5 bases, J lost 1 base, and 5 bases lay in between. The CDR3 loop spans 12 amino acids. The germline CDR1 and CDR2 sequences are SNHLY and FYNNEI. The CDR3 reads CASSSENTEAFF. DNA for the CDR3: TGTGCCAGCAGTTCAGAGAACACTGAAGCTTTCTTT.

The CDR3 DNA reads TGTGCCAGCAGCTTCCGGGACAGGCAGAAGATCTCTGAAGCTTTCTTT. Residues: CASSFRDRQKISEAFF. The genes are TRBV7-9 and TRBJ1-1; 8 bases match TRBD1. Germline values: CDR1 SEHNR, CDR2 FQNEAQ (reference sequence). The CDR3 has 16 amino acids. J gave up 6 bases and V 3 bases, and 12 bases lay outside the gene matches.

The chain recombines TRBV7-9 with TRBJ2-2; perhaps TRBD1 as D (5 bases). The CDR3 spans 15 residues. Looked up from germline, CDR1 is SEHNR and CDR2 is FQNEAQ (reference sequence). With 5 bases removed from V and 1 base from J, the gap between germline ends came to 11 bases. Here the CDR3 reads CASSPPTGNTGELFF. The DNA of the CDR3 is TGTGCCAGCAGCCCGCCCACAGGGAACACCGGGGAGCTGTTTTTT.

The V call is TRBV18, the J call TRBJ1-1, with a possible D match to TRBD1 (6 bases). Trimming left V 5 bases short and J 2 bases short, with 9 bases between. The CDR3 sequence is 13 residues long. Germline CDR1 is KGHSH and CDR2 is LQKENI. The CDR3 sequence: CASSETGNTEAFF. As DNA, the CDR3 is TGTGCCAGCTCAGAGACAGGAAACACTGAAGCTTTCTTT.

The rearrangement links TRBV7-2 to TRBJ2-7; D is undetermined. With 6 bases removed from V and 7 bases from J, the gap between germline ends came to 10 bases. The CDR3 has 11 amino acids. Germline lookup yields CDR1 SGHTA and CDR2 FQGNSA. The CDR3 loop is CASRRGREQYF. CDR3 DNA sequence: TGTGCCAGCAGACGCGGCCGTGAGCAGTACTTC.

CDR3 coding DNA: TGTGCCAGCAGCCTGGCTCGGACAGGCGAGGGCTACGAGCAGTACTTC. Translated, it gives CASSLARTGEGYEQYF. This chain uses TRBV11-1 with TRBJ2-7; 7 bases are shared with TRBD1. CDR1 and CDR2 from the germline V gene are SGHAT and FQDESV (reference sequence). The length of the CDR3 is 16 residues. Trimming at V came to 5 bases and at J to 3 bases, leaving 13 bases not matched to a gene. Looking up the rest from reference TRBV11-1 and TRBJ2-7 gives the full variable domain: EAEVAQSPRYKITEKSQAVAFWCDPISGHATLYWYRQILGQGPELLVQFQDESVVDDSQLPKDRFSAERLKGVDSTLKIQPAELGDSAMYLCASSLARTGEGYEQYFGPGTRLTVT.

V usage is TRBV30 and J usage is TRBJ1-5; D is possibly TRBD1 (6 bases). This CDR3 is built from 15 residues. The germline CDR1 and CDR2 sequences are GTSNPN and SVGIG (reference sequence). Between the trimmed V and J ends, which lost 1 base and 6 bases, there was a span of 16 bases. The CDR3 region has the DNA TGTGCCTGGAGTGCAGGGGCCACCCGAGGTCAGCCCCAGCATTTT. Translation gives CAWSAGATRGQPQHF.